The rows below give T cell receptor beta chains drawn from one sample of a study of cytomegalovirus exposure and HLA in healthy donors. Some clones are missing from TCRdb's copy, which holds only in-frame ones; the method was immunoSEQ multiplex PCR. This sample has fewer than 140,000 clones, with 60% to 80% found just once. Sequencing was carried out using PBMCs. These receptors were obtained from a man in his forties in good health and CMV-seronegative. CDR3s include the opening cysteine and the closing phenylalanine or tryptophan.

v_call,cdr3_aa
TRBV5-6,CASSPRSGYVTDTQYF
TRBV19,CASSAWTGGSGSPLHF
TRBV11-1,CASSFGQGRRYTF
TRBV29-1,CSAGTMSTDTQYF
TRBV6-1,CASTSGGLSYNEQFF
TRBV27,CASSPWTGFEQYF
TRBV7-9,CASNQQQGNYGYTF
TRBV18,CASSRGGFSGMNTEAFF
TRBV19,CASTPGTVVNTEAFF
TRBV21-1,CASTREGEQFF
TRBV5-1,CASSLGDRASFSTYEQYF
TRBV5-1,CASSLAGTGVTYEQYF
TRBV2,CASTSGTPSGYTF
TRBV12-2,CASRLVGAGTGELFF
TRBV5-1,CASSLAGGRPDTQYF
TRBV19,CASSTLLEGILGSMAFF
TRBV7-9,CASSFPGEGQRSFF
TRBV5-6,CASSADYTEAFF
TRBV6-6,CASSLAGGGAGELFF
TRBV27,CASSPIPGGATEQFF
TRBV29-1,CSVEDRGSPNEKLFF
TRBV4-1,CASSQRSRTGEEKLFF
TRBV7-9,CASSHPGTASNYGYTF
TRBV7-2,CASSRVGSSGGDNEQFF
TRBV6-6,CALGGDRTGPGNTIYF
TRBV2,CASSTESNYGYTF
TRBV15,CATRNGGGPYNEQFF
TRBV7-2,CASSPVRNEQFF
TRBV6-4,CASSQGETGGSEQYF
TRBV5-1,CASSLDTRNTGELFF
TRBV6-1,CASKLQALQETQYF
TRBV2,CASSSNIPRQPQHF
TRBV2,CASRRDRGNPPLHF
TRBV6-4,CASSEGATGGANVLTF